Listed below are T cell receptor beta chains from one sample, sequenced in a study of shared clonotypes between healthy human individuals. Method: immunoSEQ multiplex PCR; TCRdb's copy keeps in-frame clones and lacks some. The sample includes about 2.3 million clones, just over 90% seen only once; the top ten take 0.39%. The sequenced sample consisted of naive CD4+ T cells from PBMCs. The receptors here all came from a man aged 18 to 29 in good health. Some clones in this sample may be carry-over from other donors' samples. Both conserved end residues are trimmed from each CDR3.

J,V,CDR3
TRBJ2-1,TRBV28,ASSPRGRQF
TRBJ2-3,TRBV27,ATQPTSEYPPDTQY
TRBJ2-1,TRBV30,AWSVRTSGRKTYNEQF
TRBJ1-2,TRBV9,ATHKRGGGYT
TRBJ1-1,TRBV6-4,ASRGRDSTEAF
TRBJ2-1,TRBV5-1,ASSLDNGEQF
TRBJ2-1,TRBV7-3,ASSFFSAGYNEQF
TRBJ1-1,TRBV25-1,ASSEFFYGSEAF
TRBJ2-6,TRBV6-1,ASSETGSGANVLT
TRBJ2-2,TRBV6-4,ASSDWSGELF
TRBJ2-7,TRBV2,ASNGGVEQY
TRBJ2-3,TRBV6-5,ASRRLAESTDTQY
TRBJ1-5,TRBV18,ASSPSTVSNQPQH
TRBJ2-1,TRBV15,ATSANPGPVASNEQF
TRBJ1-5,TRBV4-1,ASSQDPSGGQPQH
TRBJ2-7,TRBV28,ASSLKWTGGYEQY
TRBJ1-1,TRBV4-2,ASSQVRGPQNTEAF
TRBJ2-2,TRBV27,ASSLLGGELF
TRBJ1-4,TRBV28,ASSSRRPATNEKLF
TRBJ2-7,TRBV5-1,ASKGQPSSYEQY
TRBJ1-4,TRBV6-6,ASRGGNEKLF
TRBJ1-1,TRBV19,ASSTPGQNTEAF
TRBJ1-4,TRBV7-2,ASSATGSMGEKLF
TRBJ1-5,TRBV28,ASIRGTGGNQPQH
TRBJ1-2,TRBV7-2,ASSLGQGTTYGYT
TRBJ2-1,TRBV6-5,ASSRTRHYNEQF